These 13 T cell receptor beta chains were sequenced from one sample in a study of T cells in lung cancer brain metastases. Clones were read by immunoSEQ multiplex PCR, and TCRdb kept only the in-frame ones, dropping some. The sample shows about 3,000 clones, about nine tenths of them seen only once. Sequenced: tumor tissue from the primary lung tumor. The receptors shown here come from a woman between 45 and 60 years old with non-small cell lung cancer.

The rearrangement joins TRBV4-3 to TRBJ1-5; D gene ambiguous. This CDR3 contains 14 residues. V lost 1 base, J lost 7 bases, and 11 bases lay in between. Germline CDR1 and CDR2: LGHNA and YSLEER. In DNA form, the CDR3 reads TGCGCCAGCAGCCAAGGGCGCGTTAGCCAGCCCCAGCATTTT. This translates into CASSQGRVSQPQHF.

CDR3 amino acids: CSVGGWTDNNYGYTF. CDR3 nucleotides: TGCAGCGTTGGGGGGTGGACAGATAATAACTATGGCTACACCTTC. V and J are TRBV29-1 and TRBJ1-2; TRBD1 is a possible D gene (6 bases). Germline lookup yields CDR1 SQVTM and CDR2 ANQGSEA. This CDR3 is 15 amino acids long. Deletions cut 4 bases from V and 1 base from J, with 16 bases between.

The chain is built from TRBV6-5 and TRBJ1-1; D is unclear. V shed 11 bases and J shed 1 base, with 8 bases lying between them. The CDR3 sequence is 11 residues long. The germline V gene encodes CDR1 MNHEY and CDR2 SVGAGI. CDR3 in DNA: TGTGCCCTCCTGACGAACACTGAAGCTTTCTTT. This translates into CALLTNTEAFF.

The chain uses TRBV5-6 and TRBJ2-7; D remains unclear. Germline CDR1 and CDR2: SGHDT and YYEEEE. There are 14 residues in the CDR3. Trimming pared 1 base from V and 3 bases from J, leaving 11 bases between. The CDR3 loop reads CASSLRMRDYEQYF. CDR3 DNA: TGTGCCAGCAGCTTGCGGATGAGAGACTACGAGCAGTACTTC.

The J gene is TRBJ2-7, the V gene TRBV4-2; 8 nucleotides match TRBD2. J gave up 2 bases and V 5 bases, and 11 bases lay outside the gene matches. The CDR3 extends over 16 amino acids. The germline V gene has CDR1 LGHNA and CDR2 YNFKEQ. CDR3 sequence (DNA): TGTGCCAGCAGCGCCCCCGGCGGTAGCGGGACCTACGAGCAGTACTTC. This sequence encodes CASSAPGGSGTYEQYF.

The CDR3 region is CASNSRTGSEAFF. As DNA, the CDR3 is TGTGCCAGCAATTCCCGGACAGGGTCAGAAGCTTTCTTT. This chain links TRBV6-5 with TRBJ1-1; TRBD1 agrees at 8 bases. V trimming: 7 bases; J trimming: 8 bases; junction bases outside the gene matches: 9. The CDR3 is 13 amino acids. Looked up from germline, CDR1 is MNHEY and CDR2 is SVGAGI.

The chain joins TRBV18 to TRBJ2-1, with D possibly being TRBD1 (5 bases). Germline CDR1 KGHSH, CDR2 LQKENI. V lost 4 bases and J lost 0, with 10 bases in between. The CDR3 consists of 15 residues. This CDR3 reads CASSLGQGSYNEQFF. In nucleotides, the CDR3 is TGTGCCAGCTCACTCGGACAAGGCTCCTACAATGAGCAGTTCTTC.

V usage is TRBV13 and J usage is TRBJ2-6; D is uncertain. The CDR3 has 17 amino acids. V was shortened by 2 bases and J by 0 bases, with 11 bases between the two germline ends. Germline V gene sequence: CDR1 PRHDT, CDR2 FYEKMQ (reference sequence). CDR3 protein: CASSLYGVSSGANVLTF. The CDR3 DNA reads as TGTGCCAGCAGCTTATACGGAGTTAGCTCTGGGGCCAACGTCCTGACTTTC.

This sequence joins TRBV7-9 and TRBJ2-3, with 7 nucleotides matching TRBD2. CDR3 length equals 14 residues. CDR1 is SEHNR and CDR2 is FQNEAQ in the germline V gene (reference sequence). J was trimmed by 2 bases and V by 5 bases; bases with no gene match: 4. The CDR3 region is CASSPSGNTDTQYF. The CDR3 DNA reads TGTGCCAGCAGCCCCAGCGGGAACACAGATACGCAGTATTTT. The entire variable domain, with the rest obtained from reference TRBV7-9 and TRBJ2-3, is as follows: DTGVSQNPRHKITKRGQNVTFRCDPISEHNRLYWYRQTLGQGPEFLTYFQNEAQLEKSRLLSDRFSAERPKGSFSTLEIQRTEQGDSAMYLCASSPSGNTDTQYFGPGTRLTVL.

This clone was counted once. This chain links TRBV18 with TRBJ1-1; unclear D gene. CDR1 is KGHSH and CDR2 is LQKENI in the germline V gene. V was clipped by 6 bases and J by 1 base, with 9 bases between them. The CDR3 covers 13 residues. In DNA, the CDR3 is TGTGCCAGCTCCAGGAAGCCGAACACTGAAGCTTTCTTT. Translating it yields CASSRKPNTEAFF.

The sample holds a few counts of this clone. The V and J genes are TRBV5-5 and TRBJ2-5, with D uncertain. The CDR3 spans 12 residues. The germline gives CDR1 SGHKS, CDR2 YYEKEE (reference sequence). Trimming left V 0 bases short and J 4 bases short, with 4 bases between. The CDR3 loop is CASSLDRETQYF. As DNA, the CDR3 is TGTGCCAGCAGCTTGGACAGAGAGACCCAGTACTTC.

With regard to this clone: Other DNA sequences from this sample encode an identical CDR3 as well. The gene calls are TRBV27 and TRBJ1-2; TRBD1 agrees at 12 bases. CDR1 is MNHEY and CDR2 is SMNVEV in the germline V gene (reference sequence). V trimming: 4 bases; J trimming: 7 bases; junction bases outside the gene matches: 10. The CDR3 has 16 amino acids. CDR3 in DNA: TGTGCCAGCAGTTGGAGAGGGACAGGGGGCGCCGTTGGCTACACCTTC. Translated: CASSWRGTGGAVGYTF.

This clone was seen only once. The chain recombines TRBV5-6 with TRBJ2-3, with TRBD2 identical over 8 bases. CDR3 length equals 16 residues. Germline CDR1 is SGHDT and CDR2 is YYEEEE. V shed 0 bases, J shed 0 bases, and the junction held 3 bases outside the gene matches. CDR3 loop: CASSLAGGTSTDTQYF. The CDR3, as DNA: TGTGCCAGCAGCTTGGCGGGGGGGACTAGCACAGATACGCAGTATTTT.